This T cell receptor beta chain was recovered during a study of tumor-infiltrating lymphocytes in oesophageal squamous cell carcinoma. TCRdb reprocessed the PCR reads via MiXCR and lists one record per CDR3 protein. The table has around 16,000 distinct CDR3 sequences, 40% to 55% seen once. CDR3 length: 15 amino acids. V lost 0 bases to trimming and J lost 4 bases; unmatched junction nucleotides: 5. CDR1 is SGHDT and CDR2 is YYEEEE in the germline V gene. This clonotype was detected a few times. The chain carries TRBV5-6 and TRBJ2-5; 8 bases are a match to TRBD1. Specimen: blood. This TCR came from a female donor with esophageal squamous cell carcinoma. The chain's CDR3 is CASSLVAGGGETQYF. The DNA for the CDR3 is TGTGCCAGCAGCTTGGTGGCAGGGGGCGGAGAGACCCAGTACTTC.